This TCR beta chain came from a study of shared clonotypes between healthy human individuals. Germline CDR1 is MDHEN and CDR2 is SYDVKM. Trimming shortened V by 5 bases and J by 2 bases, and 18 bases separated the two germline ends. This CDR3 is built from 16 residues. This was a deep-level run. The table came from immunoSEQ multiplex PCR; TCRdb's copy has only in-frame clones and leaves some out. The sample yields about 1 million clones, approximately 78% seen once. The gene calls are TRBV28 and TRBJ1-2; unclear D gene. This TCR came from a man aged 18 to 30 in good health. Some clones in this sample may be carry-over from other donors' samples. The specimen sequenced was memory CD4+ T cells from PBMCs. The subset is: CD45RA-negative fraction. CDR3 DNA sequence: TGTGCCAGCAGTATAAAGCCTTGGGCTGGGAACTATGGCTACACCTTC. It specifies CASSIKPWAGNYGYTF.